The clone carrying this T cell receptor (beta chain) has a handful of counts. Unique molecular identifiers were incorporated when the TCRbeta library was constructed. One entry per CDR3 protein, called by TCRdb with MiXCR from the PCR reads. Among approximately 390,000 distinct CDR3 sequences listed, about 11% were seen once. The CDR3 is 16 amino acids. The data were obtained in a study of T-cell reconstitution after alpha-beta-depleted transplantation in children. Sequences were derived from PBMCs from the stem cell graft donor, sampled from the stem cell graft. The origin of this receptor is a human donor who donated a stem cell graft to a child with acute myeloid leukemia. The chain has TRBV21-1 and TRBJ2-5; the table assigns TRBD1, which was not confirmed against the DNA. TRBV21-1 is designated a pseudogene. CDR3 sequence (DNA): TGTGCCAGCAGCACAAGGACAGGGAAAACGCAAGAGACCCAGTACTTC. Protein: CASSTRTGKTQETQYF.